This T cell receptor (beta chain) is from a study of blood T cell repertoires in COVID-19. Turning to the study itself: The study drew acute and convalescent COVID-19 samples from the United States, Italy and Spain.

The germline CDR1 and CDR2 sequences are KGHDR and SFDVKD. V trimming: 9 bases; J trimming: 0 bases; junction bases outside the gene matches: 3. This CDR3 region has 13 residues. Original handling: Reference gene primers were amplified, and this amplification served to estimate nucleated cell counts. Only in-frame clones appear in the TCRdb table, and some are missing; sequencing was by immunoSEQ multiplex PCR. V and J calls and clone size are those listed in that table; D and trimming were worked out from the DNA. Among 180,000 or so clones, over 70% were seen once, and the ten largest hold about 7%.

The V and J genes are TRBV24-1 and TRBJ1-2; 7 bases are shared with TRBD1. The sequence was obtained from a woman between 35 and 50 years old with COVID-19, enrolled during active disease. Sequencing was performed on peripheral blood. CDR3 DNA sequence: TGTGCCACCGACAGGGAAGCTAACTATGGCTACACCTTC. Its protein is CATDREANYGYTF.